A selection of T cell receptor beta chains follows, all from one sample in a study of beta chain features in type 1 diabetes. Data came from immunoSEQ multiplex PCR; TCRdb stores just in-frame clones and leaves some out. The sample has 810,000 or so clones; roughly 15% are singletons. Material for sequencing was naive CD4+ T cells from blood. The receptors here all came from a young woman in good health. The CDR3 runs from the conserved cysteine through the conserved F or W. The order of the fields is V gene, clone size, D gene, J gene, CDR3 DNA, CDR3 protein. A D gene is named only where the DNA matches it firmly. The size entry is marked missing in some rows and otherwise reads once, few, many or a size class.

TRBV6-6	-	-	TRBJ2-1	TGTGCCAGCAGTTACGTGACAGCAGACTACAATGAGCAGTTCTTC	CASSYVTADYNEQFF
TRBV5-4	few	-	TRBJ2-1	TGTGCCAGCAGCTACGGGACACCGACCTACAATGAGCAGTTCTTC	CASSYGTPTYNEQFF
TRBV4-2	-	TRBD2	TRBJ2-1	TGTGCCAGCAGCCAAGGAGGGACTAGCGGGAGGAGCTCCTACAATGAGCAGTTCTTC	CASSQGGTSGRSSYNEQFF
TRBV28	-	-	TRBJ1-4	TGTGCCAGCAGTTCGGACGGCGCCGGGGAAAATGAAAAACTGTTTTTT	CASSSDGAGENEKLFF
TRBV28	-	TRBD2	TRBJ2-1	TGTGCCAGCAGTTCCCCATCAGCGGGAGGAGGATACAATGAGCAGTTCTTC	CASSSPSAGGGYNEQFF
TRBV7-2	-	TRBD1	TRBJ1-4	TGTGCCAGCAGCACCGGGACAGGGACTGAAAAACTGTTTTTT	CASSTGTGTEKLFF
TRBV7-9	-	-	TRBJ1-1	TGTGCCAGCAGCTTGGAGGCCCGCGGGAGGGCTGAAGCTTTCTTT	CASSLEARGRAEAFF
TRBV11-2	few	-	TRBJ2-7	TGTGCCAGCAGCCCGACACAGTACGAGCAGTACTTC	CASSPTQYEQYF
TRBV7-9	-	-	TRBJ1-5	TGTGCCAGCAGCTTAGGGGGAGGCCCTTATAGCAATCAGCCCCAGCATTTT	CASSLGGGPYSNQPQHF
TRBV6-6	-	TRBD1	TRBJ1-5	TGTGCCAGCAGTCCGCGAGGGACAGACTTCGTTCAGCCCCAGCATTTT	CASSPRGTDFVQPQHF
TRBV5-1	few	-	TRBJ2-1	TGCGCCAGCAGCTTCATTAGCTCCTACAATGAGCAGTTCTTC	CASSFISSYNEQFF
TRBV9	-	TRBD2	TRBJ2-1	TGTGCCAGCAGCGCCAGCCTCCCCGCGGGGGGAGAGCAGTTCTTC	CASSASLPAGGEQFF
TRBV11-2	few	-	TRBJ2-5	TGTGCCAGCAGCCTAGGAGTGGGGACCCAGTACTTC	CASSLGVGTQYF
TRBV28	few	TRBD2	TRBJ2-7	TGTGCCAGCAGTATAGCGGGAGGGAAGTCCTACGAGCAGTACTTC	CASSIAGGKSYEQYF
TRBV18	-	TRBD2	TRBJ2-1	TGTGCCAGCTCACCACGCGGACTAGCGGGCGCCTACAATGAGCAGTTCTTC	CASSPRGLAGAYNEQFF
TRBV7-9	few	-	TRBJ2-1	TGTGCCAGCAGCTTAGGTCCGGGAACCTACAATGAGCAGTTCTTC	CASSLGPGTYNEQFF
TRBV28	-	-	TRBJ2-5	TGTGCCAGCAGCCCCGAAGAGACCCAGTACTTC	CASSPEETQYF
TRBV4-1	-	-	TRBJ2-2	TGCGCCAGCAGCCAAGGGGGCTTCAGTTTTGCCGGGGAGCTGTTTTTT	CASSQGGFSFAGELFF
TRBV6-6	few	-	TRBJ2-1	TGTGCCAGCAGTTATCCCCCAAGGTATGAGCAGTTCTTC	CASSYPPRYEQFF
TRBV19	few	-	TRBJ2-6	TGTGCCAGTAGTCCCTCTCACTCTGGGGCCAACGTCCTGACTTTC	CASSPSHSGANVLTF
TRBV18	-	-	TRBJ2-3	TGTGCCAGCTCACCACACCCTCTGGGGGCTTCAGATACGCAGTATTTT	CASSPHPLGASDTQYF
TRBV29-1	-	-	TRBJ2-7	TGCAGCGTTCGCGGCAGTTCCTACGAGCAGTACTTC	CSVRGSSYEQYF
TRBV7-9	-	-	TRBJ2-1	TGTGCCAGCAGCTTAGTGTTGCGCACGATCAATGAGCAGTTCTTC	CASSLVLRTINEQFF
TRBV7-6	few	TRBD2	TRBJ2-1	TGTGCCAGCAGCTTAGGTTCTAGCGGGTACAATGAGCAGTTCTTC	CASSLGSSGYNEQFF
TRBV7-2	-	-	TRBJ2-4	TGTGCCAGCAGCCCGTGGACAAGTTCTGGGAACATTCAGTACTTC	CASSPWTSSGNIQYF
TRBV5-6	-	TRBD1	TRBJ1-5	TGTGCCAGCAGCCAACAGGGGACTAGCAATCAGCCCCAGCATTTT	CASSQQGTSNQPQHF
TRBV27	few	TRBD2	TRBJ2-5	TGTGCCAGCAGTCGTACCCGACTAGCTAGCTTTGAGACCCAGTACTTC	CASSRTRLASFETQYF
TRBV7-2	-	TRBD2	TRBJ2-1	TGTGCCAGCAGCTTAAGCGGGACTCAGCAGTTCTTC	CASSLSGTQQFF
TRBV28	few	-	TRBJ1-1	TGTGCCAGCAGGCCCGGACAGTTGAACACTGAAGCTTTCTTT	CASRPGQLNTEAFF
TRBV6-5	few	-	TRBJ2-3	TGTGCCAGCAGTTTCCAGGGCAGCACAGATACGCAGTATTTT	CASSFQGSTDTQYF
TRBV7-2	few	-	TRBJ1-2	TGTGCCAGCAGCACGACAGCCCTGACTGGCTACACCTTC	CASSTTALTGYTF